Given below is one T cell receptor (beta chain) in context. Its antigen is still unknown. These data belong to a study of vaccination and CD4 T cells after COVID-19. Documented treatment: approximately nine-day PBMC culture with coronavirus spike peptide pools or control peptides (ViraFEST assay). Cultured CD4+ T-cell DNA underwent Oncomine TCR Beta short-read sequencing. TCRdb redid the calling of the PCR reads with MiXCR, one entry per CDR3 protein. The sample carries about 10,000 distinct CDR3 sequences, around 59% recorded once. The ends lost 5 bases at V and 6 bases at J; junction bases unmatched: 9. Germline CDR1 SGHNT, CDR2 YENEEA. CDR3 length equals 16 residues.

The sequenced sample consisted of CD4+ T cells from blood, cultured in vitro. The receptor's source is a human donor who had recovered from COVID-19. This chain joins TRBV11-3 and TRBJ2-3; 12 positions agree with TRBD2. CDR3 sequence: CASSAGLAGRQDTQYF. CDR3 DNA sequence: TGTGCCAGCAGCGCTGGACTAGCGGGGAGGCAGGATACGCAGTATTTT.